The clone carrying this T cell receptor beta chain was counted a few times. The data were obtained in a study of T cells after yellow fever vaccination. One entry per CDR3 protein, called by TCRdb with MiXCR from the 5' RACE reads. The sample has some 390,000 distinct CDR3 sequences, around 20% seen once. The sample consisted of PBMCs, taken before the yellow fever booster vaccination. The TCR originated in a man aged 18 to 35 who received the YFV17D yellow fever vaccine.

The CDR3 nucleotides read TGTGCCAGCAGTGAAGTTGGAGGCCAAGCTTTCTTT. Residues: CASSEVGGQAFF. V is TRBV6-1 and J is TRBJ1-1; D is undetermined. V lost 1 base and J lost 9, with 9 bases in between. CDR3 size: 12 residues. The germline CDR1 and CDR2 sequences are MNHNS and SASEGT.